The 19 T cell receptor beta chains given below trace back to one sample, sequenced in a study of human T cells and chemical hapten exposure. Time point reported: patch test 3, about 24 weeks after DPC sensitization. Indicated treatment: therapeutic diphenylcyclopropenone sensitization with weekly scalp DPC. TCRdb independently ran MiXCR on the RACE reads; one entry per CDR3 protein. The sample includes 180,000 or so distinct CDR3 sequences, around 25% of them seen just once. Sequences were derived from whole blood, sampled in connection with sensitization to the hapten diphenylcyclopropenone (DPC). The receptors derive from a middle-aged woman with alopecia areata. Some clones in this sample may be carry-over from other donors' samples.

Here the CDR3 reads CASSYQVTGQETQYF. The CDR3 DNA reads TGTGCCAGCAGTTACCAGGTGACAGGGCAAGAGACCCAGTACTTC. J is TRBJ2-5 and V is TRBV6-5; 7 bases map to TRBD1. After removal of 2 bases from V and 2 bases from J, the junction contained 5 bases not matched to a gene. Germline V lookup: CDR1 MNHEY, CDR2 SVGAGI. The CDR3 has 15 residues.

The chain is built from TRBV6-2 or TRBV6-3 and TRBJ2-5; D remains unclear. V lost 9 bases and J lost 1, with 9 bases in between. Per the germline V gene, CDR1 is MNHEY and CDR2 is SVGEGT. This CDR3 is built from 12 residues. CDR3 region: CARDFFQETQYF. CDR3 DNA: TGTGCCAGAGACTTCTTCCAAGAGACCCAGTACTTC.

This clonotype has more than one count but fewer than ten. The CDR3 DNA is TGCGCCAGCAGCCCCCCGCTCGGTACTGAAGCTTTCTTT. Its translation: CASSPPLGTEAFF. The chain joins TRBV5-1 to TRBJ1-1; no definite D call. V was trimmed by 4 bases and J by 5 bases, leaving 12 bases between them. The CDR3 has 13 residues. From germline, CDR1 is SGHRS and CDR2 YFSETQ.

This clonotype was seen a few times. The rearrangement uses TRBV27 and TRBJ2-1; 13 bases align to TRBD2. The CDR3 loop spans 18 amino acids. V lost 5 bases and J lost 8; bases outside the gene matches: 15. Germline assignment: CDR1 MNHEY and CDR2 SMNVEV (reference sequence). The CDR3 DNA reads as TGTGCCAGCAGTCCCGGTCTTACTAGCGGGAGGGCTAGCTATGAGCAGTTCTTC. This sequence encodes CASSPGLTSGRASYEQFF.

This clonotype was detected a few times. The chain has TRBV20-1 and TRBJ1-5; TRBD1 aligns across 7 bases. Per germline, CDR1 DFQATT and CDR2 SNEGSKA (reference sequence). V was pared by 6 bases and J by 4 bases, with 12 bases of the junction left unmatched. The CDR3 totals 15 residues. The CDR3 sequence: CSAPQGGGLNQPQHF. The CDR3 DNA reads TGCAGTGCCCCCCAAGGAGGGGGCTTGAATCAGCCCCAGCATTTT.

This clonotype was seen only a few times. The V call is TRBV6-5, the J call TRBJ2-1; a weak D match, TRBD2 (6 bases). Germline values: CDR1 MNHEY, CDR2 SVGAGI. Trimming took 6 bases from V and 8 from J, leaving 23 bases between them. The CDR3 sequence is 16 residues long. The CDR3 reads CASSKVWSAGLHEQFF. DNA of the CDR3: TGTGCCAGCAGCAAGGTCTGGAGTGCGGGGCTCCATGAGCAGTTCTTC.

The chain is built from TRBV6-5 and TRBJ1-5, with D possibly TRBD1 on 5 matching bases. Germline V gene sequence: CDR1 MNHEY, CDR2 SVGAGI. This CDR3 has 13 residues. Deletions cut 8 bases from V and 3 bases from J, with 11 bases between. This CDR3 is CASGATPNQPQHF. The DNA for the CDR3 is TGTGCCAGCGGGGCGACCCCCAATCAGCCCCAGCATTTT.

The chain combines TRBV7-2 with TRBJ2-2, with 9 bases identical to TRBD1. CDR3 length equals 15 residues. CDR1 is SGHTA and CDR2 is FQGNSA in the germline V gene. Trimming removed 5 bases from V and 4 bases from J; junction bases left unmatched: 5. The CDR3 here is CASSRDRAVTGELFF. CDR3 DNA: TGTGCCAGCAGCCGGGACAGGGCGGTCACCGGGGAGCTGTTTTTT. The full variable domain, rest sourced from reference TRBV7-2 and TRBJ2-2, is GAGVSQSPSNKVTEKGKDVELRCDPISGHTALYWYRQSLGQGLEFLIYFQGNSAPDKSGLPSDRFSAERTGGSVSTLTIQRTQQEDSAVYLCASSRDRAVTGELFFGEGSRLTVL.

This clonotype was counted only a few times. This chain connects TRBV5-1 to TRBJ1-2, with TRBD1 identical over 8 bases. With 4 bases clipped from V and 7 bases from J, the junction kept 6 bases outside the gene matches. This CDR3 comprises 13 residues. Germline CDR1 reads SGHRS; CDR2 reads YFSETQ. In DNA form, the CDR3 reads TGCGCCAGCAGCGGGGGACAGGCTCGTGGCTACACCTTC. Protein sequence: CASSGGQARGYTF.

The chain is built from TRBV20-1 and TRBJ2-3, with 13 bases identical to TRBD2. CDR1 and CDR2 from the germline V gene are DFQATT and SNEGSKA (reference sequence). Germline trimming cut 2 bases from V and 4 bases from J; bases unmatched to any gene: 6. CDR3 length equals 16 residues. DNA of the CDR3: TGCAGTGCTAGAAGTACTAGCGGGAGGGACTCAGATACGCAGTATTTT. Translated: CSARSTSGRDSDTQYF.

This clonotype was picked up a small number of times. This CDR3 is CASSVGAGSGANVLTF. CDR3 sequence (DNA): TGTGCCAGCAGCGTAGGCGCGGGATCTGGGGCCAACGTCCTGACTTTC. V is TRBV9 and J is TRBJ2-6; TRBD2 might be the D (6 bases). The CDR3 extends over 16 amino acids. V was shortened by 0 bases and J by 1 base, with 8 bases between the two germline ends. Germline V CDR1 and CDR2: SGDLS, YYNGEE.

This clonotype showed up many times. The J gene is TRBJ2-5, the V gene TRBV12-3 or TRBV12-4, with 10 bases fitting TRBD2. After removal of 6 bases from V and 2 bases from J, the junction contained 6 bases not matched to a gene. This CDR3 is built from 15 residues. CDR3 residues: CASSRTSGSQETQYF. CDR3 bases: TGTGCCAGCAGCAGGACTAGCGGATCACAAGAGACCCAGTACTTC.

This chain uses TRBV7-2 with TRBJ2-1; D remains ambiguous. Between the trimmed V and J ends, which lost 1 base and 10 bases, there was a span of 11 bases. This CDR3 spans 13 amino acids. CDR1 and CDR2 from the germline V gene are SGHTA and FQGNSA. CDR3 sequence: CASSLGVDREQFF. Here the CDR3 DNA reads TGTGCCAGCAGCTTAGGTGTAGACCGAGAGCAGTTCTTC.

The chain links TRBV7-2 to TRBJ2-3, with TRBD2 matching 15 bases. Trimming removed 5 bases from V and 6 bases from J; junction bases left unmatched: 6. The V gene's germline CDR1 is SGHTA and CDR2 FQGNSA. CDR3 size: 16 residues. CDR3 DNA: TGTGCCAGCAGCGGAGGACTAGCGGGAGGGGGGGATACGCAGTATTTT. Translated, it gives CASSGGLAGGGDTQYF.

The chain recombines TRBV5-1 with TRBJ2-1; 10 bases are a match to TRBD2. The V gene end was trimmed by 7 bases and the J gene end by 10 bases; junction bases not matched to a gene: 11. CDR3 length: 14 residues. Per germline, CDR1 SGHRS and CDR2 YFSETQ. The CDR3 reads CASQDSSGSWEQFF. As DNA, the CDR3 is TGCGCCAGCCAAGACTCTAGCGGGAGCTGGGAGCAGTTCTTC.

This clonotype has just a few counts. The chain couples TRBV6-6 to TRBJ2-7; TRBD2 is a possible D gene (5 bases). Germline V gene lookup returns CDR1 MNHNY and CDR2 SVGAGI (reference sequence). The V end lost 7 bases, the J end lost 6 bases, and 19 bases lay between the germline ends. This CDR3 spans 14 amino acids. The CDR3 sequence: CASTLSSGVGEQYF. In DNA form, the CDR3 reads TGTGCCAGCACCCTTTCCTCCGGGGTTGGCGAGCAGTACTTC.

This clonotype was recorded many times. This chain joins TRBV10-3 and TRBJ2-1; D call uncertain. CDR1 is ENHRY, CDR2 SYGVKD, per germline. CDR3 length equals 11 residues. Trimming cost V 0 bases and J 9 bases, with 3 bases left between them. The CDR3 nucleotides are TGTGCCATCAGTGAGTCGGTTGAGCAGTTCTTC. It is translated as CAISESVEQFF.

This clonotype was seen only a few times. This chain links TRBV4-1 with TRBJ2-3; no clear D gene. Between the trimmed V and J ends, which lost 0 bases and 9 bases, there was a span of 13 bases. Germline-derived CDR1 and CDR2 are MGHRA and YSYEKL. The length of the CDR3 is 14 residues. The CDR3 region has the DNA TGCGCCAGCAGCCAAGATAGCCGCGGACCAACGCAGTATTTT. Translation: CASSQDSRGPTQYF.

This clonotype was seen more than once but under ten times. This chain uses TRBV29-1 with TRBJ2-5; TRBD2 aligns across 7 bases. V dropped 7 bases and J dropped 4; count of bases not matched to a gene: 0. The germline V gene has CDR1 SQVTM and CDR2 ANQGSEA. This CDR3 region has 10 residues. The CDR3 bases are TGCAGCGGGGGGGGAGAGACCCAGTACTTC. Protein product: CSGGGETQYF.